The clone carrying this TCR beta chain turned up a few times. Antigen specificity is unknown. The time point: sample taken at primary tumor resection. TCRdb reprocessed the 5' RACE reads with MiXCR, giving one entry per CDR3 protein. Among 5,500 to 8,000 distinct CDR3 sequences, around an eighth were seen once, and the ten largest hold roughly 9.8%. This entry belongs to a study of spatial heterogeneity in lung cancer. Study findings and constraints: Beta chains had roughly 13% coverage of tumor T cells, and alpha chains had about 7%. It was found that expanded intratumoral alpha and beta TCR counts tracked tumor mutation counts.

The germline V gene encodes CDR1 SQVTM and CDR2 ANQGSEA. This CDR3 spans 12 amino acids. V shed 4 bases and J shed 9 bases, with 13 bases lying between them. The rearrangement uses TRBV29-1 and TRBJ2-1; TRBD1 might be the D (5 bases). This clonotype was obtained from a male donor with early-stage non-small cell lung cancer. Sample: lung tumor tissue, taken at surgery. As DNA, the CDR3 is TGCAGCGTTGGGGGCCCCGGACCTGAGCAGTTCTTC. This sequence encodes CSVGGPGPEQFF.